This T cell receptor beta chain stems from a study of cytomegalovirus exposure and HLA in healthy donors. V lost 6 bases and J lost 8, with 11 bases in between. From germline, CDR1 is MNHEY and CDR2 SMNVEV (reference sequence). The CDR3 is 13 residues long. The PCR employed 60 Vbeta primers together with 13 Jbeta primers. Libraries were prepared by immunoSEQ multiplex PCR; TCRdb keeps only in-frame clonotypes and omits some of them. Among about 160,000 clones listed, more than 80% were seen once. The sample consisted of PBMCs. The receptor was isolated from a woman aged 18-35 years in good health and CMV-seronegative. The chain has TRBV27 and TRBJ1-6; maybe TRBD1 (6 bases). The CDR3 coding sequence is TGTGCCAGCAGATTTCAGGGGTATTCACCCCTCCACTTT. Translation gives CASRFQGYSPLHF.